Below are 18 T cell receptor beta chains sequenced from a single sample in a study of blood T cell repertoires in COVID-19. Using immunoSEQ multiplex PCR, the repertoire was profiled, and TCRdb retains in-frame clones only, with some absent. Seen here are about 96,000 clones, around 84% observed once, and the top ten hold roughly 17%. Sequencing was done on a sample of peripheral blood. Receptors were obtained from a woman aged 60-75 years with acute or convalescent COVID-19.

V gene TRBV6-6 combines with J gene TRBJ1-1; the match to TRBD1 covers 8 bases. The germline V gene has CDR1 MNHNY and CDR2 SVGAGI (reference sequence). The CDR3 totals 14 residues. Germline trimming cut 5 bases from V and 1 base from J; bases unmatched to any gene: 3. In DNA, the CDR3 is TGTGCCAGCAGTCCTGGGACAGGGAACACTGAAGCTTTCTTT. Translated: CASSPGTGNTEAFF.

This sequence joins TRBV5-4 and TRBJ1-2; D is undetermined. Trimming removed 9 bases at V and 7 bases at J, with 13 bases between. Germline lookup yields CDR1 SGHNT and CDR2 YYREEE (reference sequence). This CDR3 comprises 11 residues. The CDR3 protein is CAIAGIGGYTF. For the CDR3, the DNA is TGTGCCATCGCGGGGATAGGTGGCTACACCTTC.

The chain combines TRBV6-5 with TRBJ1-2; 9 positions match TRBD1. CDR1 MNHEY and CDR2 SVGAGI come from the germline V gene. V shed 6 bases, J shed 8 bases, and the junction held 7 bases outside the gene matches. CDR3 size: 13 residues. CDR3 loop: CASRRTGDGGYTF. CDR3 sequence (DNA): TGTGCCAGCAGAAGGACAGGGGATGGGGGCTACACCTTC.

This chain links TRBV21-1 with TRBJ2-2; the DNA was not used to check the table's D call, TRBD1. TRBV21-1 has pseudogene status. This CDR3 is built from 16 residues. The CDR3 nucleotides are TGTGCCAGCACACGAACCCCACAGGGCCTAAGGGGGGAGCTGTTTTTT. This encodes CASTRTPQGLRGELFF.

This chain uses TRBV20-1 with TRBJ2-3, with 8 bases matching TRBD2. V lost 3 bases and J lost 5; bases outside the gene matches: 10. The CDR3 has 15 amino acids. Germline assignment: CDR1 DFQATT and CDR2 SNEGSKA (reference sequence). The chain's CDR3 is CSASIQRGYLDTQYF. The CDR3, as DNA: TGCAGTGCTAGTATCCAGCGGGGGTACCTAGATACGCAGTATTTT.

The gene calls are TRBV14 and TRBJ1-6; tentatively, D is TRBD1 (5 bases). Trimming took 1 base from V and 10 from J, leaving 8 bases between them. The CDR3 spans 13 residues. The germline gives CDR1 SGHDN, CDR2 FVKESK. The CDR3, as DNA: TGTGCCAGCAGCCAAGCCAGGGTCTCACCCCTCCACTTT. As protein: CASSQARVSPLHF.

The chain links TRBV9 to TRBJ2-2; 8 nucleotides match TRBD1. V lost 3 bases and J lost 7; bases outside the gene matches: 5. Germline values: CDR1 SGDLS, CDR2 YYNGEE. This CDR3 is 14 amino acids long. CDR3 DNA: TGTGCCAGCAGCGCTCGGACAGGGTACGGGGAGCTGTTTTTT. This translates into CASSARTGYGELFF.

The rearrangement joins TRBV30 to TRBJ1-5, with TRBD1 matching 7 bases. CDR3 size: 13 residues. CDR1 GTSNPN and CDR2 SVGIG come from the germline V gene (reference sequence). Trimming at V came to 3 bases and at J to 5 bases, leaving 4 bases not matched to a gene. The CDR3 reads CAWSGTDDQPQHF. For the CDR3, the DNA is TGTGCCTGGAGCGGGACAGACGATCAGCCCCAGCATTTT. Supplemented by reference TRBV30 and TRBJ1-5, the full variable domain reads SQTIHQWPATLVQPVGSPLSLECTVEGTSNPNLYWYRQAAGRGLQLLFYSVGIGQISSEVPQNLSASRPQDRQFILSSKKLLLSDSGFYLCAWSGTDDQPQHFGDGTRLSIL.

The chain is built from TRBV20-1 and TRBJ1-5; D may be TRBD1 (6 bases). Germline lookup yields CDR1 DFQATT and CDR2 SNEGSKA (reference sequence). The CDR3 spans 16 residues. Between the trimmed V and J ends, which lost 3 bases and 0 bases, there was a span of 15 bases. DNA of the CDR3: TGCAGTGCTAGTGAGGGGGGACGCTATAGCAATCAGCCCCAGCATTTT. Encoded protein: CSASEGGRYSNQPQHF.

The sample holds one count of this clone. The genes are TRBV7-2 and TRBJ1-1; 8 positions match TRBD1. CDR1 and CDR2 (germline): SGHTA, FQGNSA. This CDR3 region has 12 residues. Germline trimming cut 6 bases from V and 12 bases from J; bases unmatched to any gene: 9. CDR3 sequence reads: CASSLRQGITFF. The CDR3 coding sequence is TGTGCCAGCAGTCTTCGACAGGGGATAACTTTCTTT. Using reference TRBV7-2 and TRBJ1-1 for the parts outside the CDR3, the full variable domain is GAGVSQSPSNKVTEKGKDVELRCDPISGHTALYWYRQSLGQGLEFLIYFQGNSAPDKSGLPSDRFSAERTGGSVSTLTIQRTQQEDSAVYLCASSLRQGITFFGQGTRLTVV.

The chain has TRBV5-5 and TRBJ1-4; 7 bases are a match to TRBD1. The V gene's germline CDR1 is SGHKS and CDR2 YYEKEE (reference sequence). V lost 5 bases, J lost 8 bases, and 6 bases stayed unmatched. The CDR3 length is 13 residues. This CDR3 is CASSRTGEEKLFF. The CDR3 bases are TGTGCCAGCAGTCGTACAGGGGAGGAAAAACTGTTTTTT.

V is TRBV30 and J is TRBJ2-3, with 8 bases lining up with TRBD2. Germline V gene lookup returns CDR1 GTSNPN and CDR2 SVGIG (reference sequence). The CDR3 runs 16 residues. The V gene end was trimmed by 0 bases and the J gene end by 1 base; junction bases not matched to a gene: 6. The CDR3 DNA reads TGTGCCTGGAGTGTAAGGTTTAGCGGGGGCACAGATACGCAGTATTTT. Protein: CAWSVRFSGGTDTQYF.

The V and J genes are TRBV5-1 and TRBJ2-3; 9 bases agree with TRBD1. Losses at the gene ends were 4 bases for V and 6 bases for J; bases not matched to a gene: 9. The CDR3 runs to 15 residues. CDR1 and CDR2 from the germline V gene are SGHRS and YFSETQ. CDR3 amino acids: CASSVTGGSVDTQYF. The CDR3 nucleotides are TGCGCCAGCAGCGTCACAGGGGGCTCGGTGGATACGCAGTATTTT.

The J gene is TRBJ1-6, the V gene TRBV25-1; 11 bases are shared with TRBD1. The CDR3 is made up of 14 amino acids. V lost 4 bases and J lost 10; bases outside the gene matches: 3. Germline V CDR1 and CDR2: MGHDK, SYGVNS. CDR3 sequence reads: CASSGDRGDSPLHF. In DNA form, the CDR3 reads TGTGCCAGCAGTGGGGACAGGGGGGACTCACCCCTCCACTTT. Drawing the rest from reference TRBV25-1 and TRBJ1-6, the complete variable domain is EADIYQTPRYLVIGTGKKITLECSQTMGHDKMYWYQQDPGMELHLIHYSYGVNSTEKGDLSSESTVSRIRTEHFPLTLESARPSHTSQYLCASSGDRGDSPLHFGNGTRLTVT.

V gene TRBV5-1 combines with J gene TRBJ2-1, with 7 bases identical to TRBD2. CDR1 is SGHRS and CDR2 is YFSETQ in the germline V gene. J gave up 5 bases and V 4 bases, and 9 bases lay outside the gene matches. The CDR3 contains 15 residues. Written as DNA, the CDR3 is TGCGCCAGCAGCCTCCTAGCGGTAGAGGACAATGAGCAGTTCTTC. Encoded protein: CASSLLAVEDNEQFF.

The rearrangement uses TRBV30 and TRBJ1-3, with D hard to call. CDR1 and CDR2 from the germline V gene are GTSNPN and SVGIG (reference sequence). Deletions cut 0 bases from V and 2 bases from J, with 17 bases between. The CDR3 sequence is 17 residues long. The CDR3 region has the DNA TGTGCCTGGAGTGTAGGTCTCCCCAGGCTGGCTGGAAACACCATATATTTT. Its translation is CAWSVGLPRLAGNTIYF.

This chain uses TRBV28 with TRBJ1-5; unclear D gene. The CDR3 runs 15 residues. Germline assignment: CDR1 MDHEN and CDR2 SYDVKM. Trimming stripped 10 bases from V and 0 bases from J, with 16 bases between. CDR3 bases: TGTGCCACCGTCGGAGCCTCTTATAGCAATCAGCCCCAGCATTTT. Translating it yields CATVGASYSNQPQHF.

This clone occurred a few times. The V and J genes are TRBV7-3 and TRBJ1-2; D is ambiguous. The V gene's germline CDR1 is SGHTA and CDR2 FQGTGA. CDR3 length: 14 residues. Trimming left V 2 bases short and J 0 bases short, with 7 bases between. CDR3 bases: TGTGCCAGCAGCTTATACCCAGCTAACTATGGCTACACCTTC. Amino acids: CASSLYPANYGYTF.